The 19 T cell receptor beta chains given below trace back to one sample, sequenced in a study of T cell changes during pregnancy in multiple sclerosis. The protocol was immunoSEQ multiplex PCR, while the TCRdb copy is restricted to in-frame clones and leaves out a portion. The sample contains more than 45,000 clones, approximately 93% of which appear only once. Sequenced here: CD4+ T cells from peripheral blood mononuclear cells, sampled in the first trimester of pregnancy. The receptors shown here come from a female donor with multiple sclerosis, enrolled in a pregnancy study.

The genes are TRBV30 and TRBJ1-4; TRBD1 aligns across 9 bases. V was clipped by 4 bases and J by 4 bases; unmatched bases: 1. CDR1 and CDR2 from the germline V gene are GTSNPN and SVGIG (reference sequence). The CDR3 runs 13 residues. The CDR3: CAWTGQGNEKLFF. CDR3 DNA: TGTGCCTGGACGGGACAGGGTAATGAAAAACTGTTTTTT.

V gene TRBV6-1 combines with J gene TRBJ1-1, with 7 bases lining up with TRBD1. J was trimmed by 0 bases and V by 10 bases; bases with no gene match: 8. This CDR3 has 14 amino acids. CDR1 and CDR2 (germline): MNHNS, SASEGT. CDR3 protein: CATTRGTVNTEAFF. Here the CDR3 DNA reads TGTGCCACCACCCGCGGGACAGTGAACACTGAAGCTTTCTTT.

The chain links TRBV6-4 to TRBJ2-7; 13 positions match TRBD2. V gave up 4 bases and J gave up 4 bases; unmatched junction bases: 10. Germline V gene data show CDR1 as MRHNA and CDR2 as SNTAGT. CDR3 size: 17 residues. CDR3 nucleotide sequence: TGTGCCAGCAGTGCCGAACCACTAGCGGGGGGGCCATACGAGCAGTACTTC. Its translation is CASSAEPLAGGPYEQYF.

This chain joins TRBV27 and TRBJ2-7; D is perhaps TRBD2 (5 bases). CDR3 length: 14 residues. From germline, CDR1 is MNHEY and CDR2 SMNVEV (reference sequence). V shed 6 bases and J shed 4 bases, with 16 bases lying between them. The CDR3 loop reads CASSSRGWVYEQYF. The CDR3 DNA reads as TGTGCCAGCAGCTCTCGAGGGTGGGTATACGAGCAGTACTTC.

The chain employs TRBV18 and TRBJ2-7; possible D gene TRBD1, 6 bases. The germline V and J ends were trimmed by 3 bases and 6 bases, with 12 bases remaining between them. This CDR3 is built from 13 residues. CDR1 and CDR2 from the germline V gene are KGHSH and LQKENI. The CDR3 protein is CASSPTQGSEQYF. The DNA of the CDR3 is TGTGCCAGCTCACCGACCCAGGGGAGCGAGCAGTACTTC.

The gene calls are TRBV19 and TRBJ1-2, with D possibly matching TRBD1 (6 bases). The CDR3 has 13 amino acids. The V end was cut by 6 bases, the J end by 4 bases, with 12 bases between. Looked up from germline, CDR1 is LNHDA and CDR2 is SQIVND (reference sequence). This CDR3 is CASRRQAGYGYTF. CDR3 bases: TGTGCCAGTAGAAGACAGGCCGGCTATGGCTACACCTTC.

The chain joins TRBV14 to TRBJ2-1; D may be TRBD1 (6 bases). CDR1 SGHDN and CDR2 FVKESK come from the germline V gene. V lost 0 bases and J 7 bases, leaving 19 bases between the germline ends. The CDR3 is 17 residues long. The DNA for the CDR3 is TGTGCCAGCAGCCAAGATGACGGGACACTTGACCTAAATGAGCAGTTCTTC. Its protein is CASSQDDGTLDLNEQFF.

CDR3 residues: CASSLERLQNQPQHF. As DNA, the CDR3 is TGTGCCAGCAGCTTAGAAAGACTTCAGAATCAGCCCCAGCATTTT. The chain employs TRBV11-2 and TRBJ1-5; D remains unclear. V was pared by 0 bases and J by 4 bases, with 10 bases between. Per germline, CDR1 SGHAT and CDR2 FQNNGV. CDR3 length: 15 residues.

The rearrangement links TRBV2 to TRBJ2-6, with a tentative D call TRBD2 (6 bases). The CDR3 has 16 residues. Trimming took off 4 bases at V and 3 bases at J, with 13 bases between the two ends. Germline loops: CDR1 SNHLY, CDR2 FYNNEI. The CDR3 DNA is TGTGCCAGCAGTGTACAAGCCGGGGGTGGGGCCAACGTCCTGACTTTC. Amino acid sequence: CASSVQAGGGANVLTF.

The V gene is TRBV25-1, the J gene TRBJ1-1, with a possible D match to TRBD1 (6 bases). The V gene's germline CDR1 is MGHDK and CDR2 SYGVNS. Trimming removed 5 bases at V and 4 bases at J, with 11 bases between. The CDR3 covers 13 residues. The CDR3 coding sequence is TGTGCCAGCAGTAAAACAGGGCGCACTGAAGCTTTCTTT. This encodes CASSKTGRTEAFF.

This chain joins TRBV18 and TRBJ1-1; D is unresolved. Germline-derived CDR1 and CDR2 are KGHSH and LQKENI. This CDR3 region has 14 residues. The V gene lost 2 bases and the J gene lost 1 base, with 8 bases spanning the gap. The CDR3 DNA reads TGTGCCAGCTCACCATTTGGGCAGAACACTGAAGCTTTCTTT. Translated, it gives CASSPFGQNTEAFF.

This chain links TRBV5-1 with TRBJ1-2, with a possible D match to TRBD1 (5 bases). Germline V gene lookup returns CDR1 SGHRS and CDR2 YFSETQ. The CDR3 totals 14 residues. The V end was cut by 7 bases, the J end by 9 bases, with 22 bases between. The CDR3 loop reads CASSLVGKGLSYTF. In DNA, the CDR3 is TGCGCCAGCTCTCTGGTAGGTAAGGGACTGAGCTACACCTTC.

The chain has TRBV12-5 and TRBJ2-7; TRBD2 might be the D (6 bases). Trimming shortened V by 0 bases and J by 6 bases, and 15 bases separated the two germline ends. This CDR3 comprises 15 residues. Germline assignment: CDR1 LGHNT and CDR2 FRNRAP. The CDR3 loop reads CASGLVVGGASEQYF. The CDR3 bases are TGTGCTAGTGGTTTGGTAGTGGGGGGAGCTTCCGAGCAGTACTTC.

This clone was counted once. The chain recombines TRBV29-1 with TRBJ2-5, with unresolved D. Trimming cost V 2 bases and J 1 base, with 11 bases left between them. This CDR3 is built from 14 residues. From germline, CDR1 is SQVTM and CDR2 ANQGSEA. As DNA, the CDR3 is TGCAGCGTTGAAATGACCACGGGCCAAGAGACCCAGTACTTC. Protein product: CSVEMTTGQETQYF.

CDR3 coding DNA: TGTGCCAGCACGAGCGGGGGGGAGCAGTTCTTC. Its translation is CASTSGGEQFF. This sequence joins TRBV2 and TRBJ2-1; 9 bases match TRBD2. Germline assignment: CDR1 SNHLY and CDR2 FYNNEI. The junction had 2 bases not matched to a gene; V was cut back by 7 bases and J by 10 bases. This CDR3 has 11 residues.

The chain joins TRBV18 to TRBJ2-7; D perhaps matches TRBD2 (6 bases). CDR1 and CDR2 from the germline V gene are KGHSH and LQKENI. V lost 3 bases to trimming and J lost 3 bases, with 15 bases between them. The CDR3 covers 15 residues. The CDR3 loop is CASSPPGTLIYEQYF. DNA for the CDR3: TGTGCCAGCTCACCTCCCGGGACTTTAATCTACGAGCAGTACTTC.

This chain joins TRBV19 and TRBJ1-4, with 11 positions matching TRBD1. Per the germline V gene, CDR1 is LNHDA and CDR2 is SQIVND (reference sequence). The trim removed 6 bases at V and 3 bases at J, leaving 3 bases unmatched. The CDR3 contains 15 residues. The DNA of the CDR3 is TGTGCCAGTAGCAGGGGACAGGGGGCTAATGAAAAACTGTTTTTT. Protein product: CASSRGQGANEKLFF.

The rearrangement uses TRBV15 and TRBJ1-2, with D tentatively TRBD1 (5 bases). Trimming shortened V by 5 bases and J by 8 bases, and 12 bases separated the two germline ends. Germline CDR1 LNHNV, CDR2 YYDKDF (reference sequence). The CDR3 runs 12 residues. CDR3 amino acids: CATSPDTLGYTF. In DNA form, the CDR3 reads TGTGCCACCAGCCCGGACACTTTAGGCTACACCTTC. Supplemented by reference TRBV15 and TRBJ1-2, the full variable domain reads DAMVIQNPRYQVTQFGKPVTLSCSQTLNHNVMYWYQQKSSQAPKLLFHYYDKDFNNEADTPDNFQSRRPNTSFCFLDIRSPGLGDTAMYLCATSPDTLGYTFGSGTRLTVV.

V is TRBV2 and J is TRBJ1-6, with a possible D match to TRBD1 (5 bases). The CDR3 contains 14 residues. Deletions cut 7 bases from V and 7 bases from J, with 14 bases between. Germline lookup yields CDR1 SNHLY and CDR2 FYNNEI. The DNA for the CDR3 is TGTGCCAGCACCCAGGACGGGGGGAATTCACCCCTCCACTTT. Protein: CASTQDGGNSPLHF.